What follows are 4 T cell receptor beta chains derived from one specimen sequenced in a study of T cell responses to AZD1222 COVID-19 vaccine. Profiling relied on immunoSEQ multiplex PCR, and the TCRdb table lists in-frame clones only, not all of them. The data show 75,000 to 100,000 clones, nearly 90% seen once. Here the sequenced sample was peripheral blood, taken on day 0 of AZD1222 vaccination. Receptor source: an adult in good health.

V is TRBV5-1 and J is TRBJ2-7; D is ambiguous. V gave up 0 bases and J gave up 0 bases, with 7 bases separating them. Looked up from germline, CDR1 is SGHRS and CDR2 is YFSETQ. The CDR3 covers 14 residues. The DNA of the CDR3 is TGCGCCAGCAGCTTGGCGGTGGGCTCCTACGAGCAGTACTTC. Translation: CASSLAVGSYEQYF.

V usage is TRBV6-5 and J usage is TRBJ2-7; TRBD2 might be the D (6 bases). Trimming removed 7 bases from V and 4 bases from J, with 20 bases in between. The CDR3 covers 15 residues. Germline-derived CDR1 and CDR2 are MNHEY and SVGAGI. In DNA form, the CDR3 reads TGTGCCAGCATTAGGGGAAGGGACTGGGCGTACGAGCAGTACTTC. Its protein product is CASIRGRDWAYEQYF.

V usage is TRBV19 and J usage is TRBJ1-2; a weak D match, TRBD1 (6 bases). V lost 2 bases, J lost 6 bases, and 10 bases lay in between. Germline V lookup: CDR1 LNHDA, CDR2 SQIVND (reference sequence). The CDR3 covers 13 residues. CDR3 residues: CASSIPGVDGYTF. In nucleotides, the CDR3 is TGTGCCAGTAGTATACCAGGGGTGGATGGCTACACCTTC.

The chain is built from TRBV20-1 and TRBJ2-7; D perhaps matches TRBD2 (5 bases). Germline values: CDR1 DFQATT, CDR2 SNEGSKA (reference sequence). The CDR3 runs to 11 residues. Trimming pared 2 bases from V and 4 bases from J, leaving 6 bases between. In DNA, the CDR3 is TGCAGTGCTAGAAGCGGTTACGAGCAGTACTTC. It codes for CSARSGYEQYF.